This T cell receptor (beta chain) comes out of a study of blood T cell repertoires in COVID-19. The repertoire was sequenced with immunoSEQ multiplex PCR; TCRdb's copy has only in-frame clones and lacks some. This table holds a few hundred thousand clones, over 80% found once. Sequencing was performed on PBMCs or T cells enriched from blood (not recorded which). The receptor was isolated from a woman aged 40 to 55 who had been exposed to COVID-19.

The CDR3 loop is CASSEDRGKHGYTF. In DNA form, the CDR3 reads TGTGCCAGCAGCGAGGACAGGGGGAAACATGGCTACACCTTC. This chain uses TRBV5-5 with TRBJ1-2, with 10 bases aligning to TRBD1. CDR3 length equals 14 residues. The J segment lost 6 bases and the V segment lost 4 bases, leaving 6 bases of the junction unmatched. Germline V gene sequence: CDR1 SGHKS, CDR2 YYEKEE (reference sequence). Drawing the rest from reference TRBV5-5 and TRBJ1-2, the complete variable domain is DAGVTQSPTHLIKTRGQQVTLRCSPISGHKSVSWYQQVLGQGPQFIFQYYEKEERGRGNFPDRFSARQFPNYSSELNVNALLLGDSALYLCASSEDRGKHGYTFGSGTRLTVV.